Each of the 21 T cell receptor beta chains below was sequenced from the same sample in a study of molecular identifiers for immune sequencing clone quantification. TCRdb reprocessed the PCR reads via MiXCR and lists one record per CDR3 protein. The top ten hold 0.81% of the sample, which has 350,000 or so distinct CDR3 sequences, 20% to 25% seen once. The sequenced material came from naive CD8+ T cells from blood, with Jurkat cell RNA spiked in. The sample's subset: FACS-sorted CD8+CD4-CCR7+CD45RA+ naive T cells. These receptors originate from a human donor in good health. Some libraries in this study had Jurkat cell RNA spiked in.

This clonotype was seen ten or more times. The gene calls are TRBV12-3 or TRBV12-4 and TRBJ2-5, with unresolved D. The V end was cut by 6 bases, the J end by 0 bases, with 2 bases between. The CDR3 length is 11 residues. CDR3 in amino acids: CASSHQETQYF. CDR3 DNA: TGTGCCAGCAGCCACCAAGAGACCCAGTACTTC.

The chain couples TRBV15 to TRBJ2-7; D remains unclear. Between the trimmed V and J ends, which lost 0 bases and 1 base, there was a span of 10 bases. The CDR3 length is 15 residues. The germline CDR1 and CDR2 sequences are LNHNV and YYDKDF (reference sequence). The CDR3 is CATSRDLQVSYEQYF. The CDR3 DNA reads as TGTGCCACCAGCAGAGACCTGCAGGTATCCTACGAGCAGTACTTC.

This clonotype appeared many times. This chain links TRBV29-1 with TRBJ2-7; TRBD1 is a possible D gene (7 bases). The V gene lost 5 bases and the J gene lost 3 bases, with 17 bases spanning the gap. Germline assignment: CDR1 SQVTM and CDR2 ANQGSEA. The CDR3 loop spans 14 amino acids. CDR3 in amino acids: CSVTPGQGGYEQYF. The CDR3 DNA sequence: TGCAGCGTTACTCCGGGGCAGGGGGGCTACGAGCAGTACTTC.

This clonotype was found many times. The V call is TRBV4-2, the J call TRBJ1-2; D perhaps matches TRBD1 (5 bases). The length of the CDR3 is 16 residues. CDR1 and CDR2 (germline): LGHNA, YNFKEQ. The germline V and J ends were trimmed by 0 bases and 3 bases, with 14 bases remaining between them. The CDR3 loop is CASSQDLNGADYGYTF. In DNA, the CDR3 is TGTGCCAGCAGCCAAGATCTTAATGGGGCGGACTATGGCTACACCTTC.

This clonotype was detected only once. A read error may explain this, as a much larger clone is one base away. The rearrangement links TRBV14 to TRBJ1-4; D may be TRBD1 (5 bases). Germline V gives CDR1 SGHDN, CDR2 FVKESK. The CDR3 has 14 residues. The CDR3: CASSPLQGIEKLVF. For the CDR3, the DNA is TGTGCCAGCAGCCCACTCCAGGGAATTGAAAAACTGGTTTTT. The full variable domain, in which reference TRBV14 and TRBJ1-4 provide the parts outside the CDR3, is EAGVTQFPSHSVIEKGQTVTLRCDPISGHDNLYWYRRVMGKEIKFLLHFVKESKQDESGMPNNRFLAERTGGTYSTLKVQPAELEDSGVYFCASSPLQGIEKLVFGSGTQLSVL.

This clonotype appeared many times. This chain uses TRBV11-2 with TRBJ2-1; D is uncertain. Trimming pared 0 bases from V and 5 bases from J, leaving 2 bases between. Looked up from germline, CDR1 is SGHAT and CDR2 is FQNNGV. The CDR3 covers 12 residues. CDR3 region: CASSLDHNEQFF. The CDR3 DNA reads TGTGCCAGCAGCTTAGACCACAATGAGCAGTTCTTC.

This clonotype has just a few counts. CDR3 bases: TGTGCTAGTGGCCCCTCCCTCGGACAGTCCTACGAGCAGTACTTC. As protein: CASGPSLGQSYEQYF. This chain joins TRBV12-5 and TRBJ2-7, with D tentatively TRBD1 (6 bases). Trimming shortened V by 6 bases and J by 1 base, and 16 bases separated the two germline ends. Germline values: CDR1 LGHNT, CDR2 FRNRAP. The CDR3 runs to 15 residues.

This clonotype was counted a few times. A much larger clonotype is one base distant, so this may be a read error. The chain carries TRBV12-3 or TRBV12-4 and TRBJ2-7; 7 bases fit TRBD1. With V trimmed by 6 bases and J by 3 bases, 5 bases remained unmatched. CDR3 length equals 13 residues. The CDR3: CASSPTGHYEQYF. For the CDR3, the DNA is TGTGCCAGCAGCCCGACAGGGCACTACGAGCAGTACTTC.

This clonotype was found many times. The V call is TRBV20-1, the J call TRBJ1-1; 10 nucleotides match TRBD1. Germline CDR1 DFQATT, CDR2 SNEGSKA (reference sequence). This CDR3 has 16 amino acids. Trimming removed 6 bases from V and 5 bases from J; junction bases left unmatched: 15. CDR3 residues: CSALGRDRGLGTEAFF. CDR3 coding DNA: TGCAGTGCCTTGGGACGGGACAGGGGCCTAGGGACTGAAGCTTTCTTT.

This clonotype turned up a few times. This CDR3 is CASSLAGVEYEQYF. The CDR3, as DNA: TGTGCCAGCAGTTTAGCAGGGGTAGAGTACGAGCAGTACTTC. The rearrangement links TRBV12-3 or TRBV12-4 to TRBJ2-7; the D gene is possibly TRBD1 (5 bases). This CDR3 is built from 14 residues. V lost 0 bases, J lost 4 bases, and 10 bases lay in between.

The V call is TRBV7-9, the J call TRBJ2-3; no clear D. Germline V gene data show CDR1 as SEHNR and CDR2 as FQNEAQ (reference sequence). V was clipped by 2 bases and J by 2 bases, with 11 bases between them. This CDR3 is 15 amino acids long. CDR3 sequence: CASSLSPTYTDTQYF. The CDR3 region has the DNA TGTGCCAGCAGCTTATCACCCACATACACAGATACGCAGTATTTT.

The chain joins TRBV27 to TRBJ2-1; 13 positions match TRBD2. Trimming at V came to 7 bases and at J to 3 bases, leaving 3 bases not matched to a gene. CDR1 is MNHEY, CDR2 SMNVEV, per germline (reference sequence). CDR3 length: 15 amino acids. The CDR3 reads CASTLAGGLYNEQFF. The CDR3 bases are TGTGCCAGCACACTAGCGGGGGGGCTCTACAATGAGCAGTTCTTC.

This clonotype was observed many times. The V call is TRBV7-6, the J call TRBJ2-5; 9 nucleotides match TRBD1. The V gene end was trimmed by 3 bases and the J gene end by 2 bases; junction bases not matched to a gene: 4. Germline CDR1 is SGHVS and CDR2 is FNYEAQ. This CDR3 spans 15 amino acids. CDR3 sequence reads: CASSFWDRVQETQYF. In DNA form, the CDR3 reads TGTGCCAGCAGCTTCTGGGACAGGGTACAAGAGACCCAGTACTTC.

This rearrangement joins TRBV6-2 or TRBV6-3 to TRBJ2-2, with 10 positions matching TRBD1. The CDR3 has 15 amino acids. The V segment lost 7 bases and the J segment 1 base; nucleotides outside the gene matches: 3. CDR1 is MNHEY and CDR2 is SVGEGT in the germline V gene. The CDR3 DNA reads as TGTGCCAGCAATAGGGACAGGGGGAACACCGGGGAGCTGTTTTTT. This gives the protein CASNRDRGNTGELFF.

This clonotype was picked up many times. J is TRBJ2-3 and V is TRBV5-4; 9 nucleotides match TRBD2. J gave up 2 bases and V 4 bases, and 8 bases lay outside the gene matches. The CDR3 length is 16 residues. CDR1 and CDR2 (germline): SGHNT, YYREEE (reference sequence). CDR3 sequence: CASSPYSGGNTDTQYF. The CDR3 DNA reads as TGTGCCAGCAGCCCCTATAGCGGGGGCAACACAGATACGCAGTATTTT. Full variable domain (remainder filled in from reference TRBV5-4 and TRBJ2-3): ETGVTQSPTHLIKTRGQQVTLRCSSQSGHNTVSWYQQALGQGPQFIFQYYREEENGRGNFPPRFSGLQFPNYSSELNVNALELDDSALYLCASSPYSGGNTDTQYFGPGTRLTVL.

This clonotype was picked up many times. The chain joins TRBV20-1 to TRBJ1-1; 9 positions agree with TRBD1. With V trimmed by 4 bases and J by 4 bases, 7 bases remained unmatched. The CDR3 is 14 amino acids. Germline V lookup: CDR1 DFQATT, CDR2 SNEGSKA (reference sequence). This CDR3 is CSATNRGLSTEAFF. In DNA form, the CDR3 reads TGCAGTGCTACCAACAGGGGGCTGAGCACTGAAGCTTTCTTT.

Ten or more counts support this clonotype. The DNA of the CDR3 is TGTGCCAGCAGCTCCTCGGGGGAATCTGGGGCCAACGTCCTGACTTTC. The encoded protein is CASSSSGESGANVLTF. The gene calls are TRBV13 and TRBJ2-6, with D perhaps matching TRBD2 (6 bases). The CDR3 is made up of 16 amino acids. Germline V gene lookup returns CDR1 PRHDT and CDR2 FYEKMQ (reference sequence). Trimming removed 4 bases from V and 1 base from J, with 11 bases in between.

This clonotype has ten or more counts. The chain combines TRBV6-1 with TRBJ1-1; D may be TRBD1 (6 bases). V was cut by 1 base and J by 5 bases, with 11 bases left in between. This CDR3 comprises 14 residues. Germline-derived CDR1 and CDR2 are MNHNS and SASEGT. The CDR3 coding sequence is TGTGCCAGCAGTGAAGTGGGGGCCGGGACTGAAGCTTTCTTT. The encoded protein is CASSEVGAGTEAFF.

The sample holds a few counts of this clonotype. V is TRBV30 and J is TRBJ2-7, with TRBD1 matching over 10 bases. Germline loops: CDR1 GTSNPN, CDR2 SVGIG (reference sequence). The ends lost 2 bases at V and 7 bases at J; junction bases unmatched: 11. The CDR3 has 15 residues. CDR3 in amino acids: CAWSSRQGALFEQYF. The CDR3 coding sequence is TGTGCCTGGAGTTCCCGACAGGGGGCGCTTTTTGAGCAGTACTTC.

Concerning this clonotype: A much larger clone differs by one base, so this may be a read error. The chain is built from TRBV25-1 and TRBJ2-7; the D gene is possibly TRBD2 (5 bases). V was cut by 4 bases and J by 3 bases, with 7 bases left in between. There are 12 residues in the CDR3. Per the germline V gene, CDR1 is MGHDK and CDR2 is SYGVNS. CDR3 amino acids: CASSARDYEQYF. The CDR3 nucleotides are TGTGCCAGCAGTGCGAGGGACTACGAGCAGTACTTC.

The sample holds a few counts of this clonotype. A much larger clone lies one base from this, so it may be a read error. The rearrangement links TRBV19 to TRBJ2-1, with TRBD1 as a possible D gene (6 bases). The CDR3 runs to 14 residues. Germline values: CDR1 LNHDA, CDR2 SQIVND (reference sequence). The CDR3 DNA is TGTGCCGGTAGTATAGAGGACAGCTACAATGAGCAGTTCTTC. This encodes CAGSIEDSYNEQFF. Combining the CDR3 with reference TRBV19 and TRBJ2-1 gives the whole variable domain DGGITQSPKYLFRKEGQNVTLSCEQNLNHDAMYWYRQDPGQGLRLIYYSQIVNDFQKGDIAEGYSVSREKKESFPLTVTSAQKNPTAFYLCAGSIEDSYNEQFFGPGTRLTVL.